This TCR beta chain stems from a study of cytomegalovirus exposure and HLA in healthy donors (dated by TCRdb to the late 2010s). Concerning the study at large: A later analysis indicated that the 120 validation repertoires were generated on the platform also employed for the 700 or so repertoires of the first cohort. To predict cytomegalovirus infection status, the study brought together high-throughput TCR immunosequencing, statistical association of individual TCRs with disease status, and machine learning. The study aimed to test whether signatures of past pathogen exposure could be identified by cataloging public T cell receptors. A separate validation cohort of roughly 130 different subjects was used in addition to the 666-subject first cohort. Points the paper makes about the study in general: In vitro tests confirmed that a few of the cytomegalovirus-associated TCR beta chains recognize cytomegalovirus antigens. A later analysis had no HLA typing for the validation cohort, so co-occurrence there was scored across all 130 or so repertoires. Across donors, most TCR sequences were observed very rarely, whereas some public TCRs were present in many individuals. Cytomegalovirus status was reported to be diagnosed by the classifier with high specificity and sensitivity in both the original and validation cohorts. In a later analysis, TCRs clustered in the first cohort were found to also tend to co-occur in the 120 validation repertoires, with approximately 94% of cluster scores above 0. It was suggested by the authors that the approach could potentially be generalized to other disease states and immunological phenotypes. In the study, some 180 TCR beta chains were listed as associated with cytomegalovirus.

According to the germline V gene, CDR1 reads LGHNA and CDR2 reads YSLEER. There are 14 amino acids in the CDR3, from cysteine to phenylalanine inclusive. The retained sequence is limited to the CDR3, 42 bases, with the frame set at the first base. V is trimmed back by 2 bases and J by 4 bases, and the junction contains 3 bases that no gene match accounts for. The library came from the immunoSEQ multiplex PCR assay. The source study handled its data this way. A statistical classification framework was developed to diagnose cytomegalovirus status using the catalog of TCR beta chain sequences. The source is immuneACCESS, and TCRdb retained only in-frame sequences with V and J called. Part of the clones is not carried over; for the studies checked, unresolved V genes explain less than half of this, and the remainder is unexplained. V and J calls and clone size are those listed in that table; D and trimming were worked out from the DNA. Counted in this sample were around 120,000 clones; roughly nine tenths of them appeared once. The ten largest clones represent 4.4% of the sample.

The donors belonged to the validation cohort of 90 to 150 subjects, which was separate from the roughly 670-subject first cohort. Notes on this clone: Its antigen is currently not known. No clone much larger than this one lies a single base away; base qualities are absent.

The V gene is TRBV4-3 and the J gene is TRBJ2-5; the central 8 bases match TRBD2. The source is a man aged 18-30 years in good health and CMV-seropositive. Sample: PBMCs. Read as DNA, the sequence is TGCGCCAGCAGCCAATTCGCGGGGGGAGAGACCCAGTACTTC. This is translated as CASSQFAGGETQYF.